This TCR beta chain appears in the sequencing data of a study of T cell repertoires in cytomegalovirus infection. At the level of the study: Recently identified HLA-C-restricted CMV epitopes were among the peptides used.

TCRdb re-called the reads through MiXCR, storing one row per CDR3 protein. The data hold around 540,000 distinct CDR3 sequences, with 30% to 35% observed a single time. This clonotype was seen more than once but under ten times. The antigen is undetermined. Unmatched junction bases numbered 6, after V lost 5 bases and J lost 6 bases. Germline loops: CDR1 SGHTA, CDR2 FQGNSA. This CDR3 comprises 14 residues. This specimen consisted of cultured PBMCs, obtained from culture after CMV antigen stimulation. V and J are TRBV7-2 and TRBJ2-3; TRBD2 aligns across 9 bases. The TCR comes from a human donor in good health (CMV status not recorded). Some clones in this sample may be carry-over from other donors' samples. In nucleotides, the CDR3 is TGTGCCAGCAGCGCCGGACTAGCGAGGGATACGCAGTATTTT. Translated, it gives CASSAGLARDTQYF.